This T cell receptor beta chain was sequenced in a study of T cells in Graves' hyperthyroidism and ophthalmopathy. Study-wide results and caveats: The model's output predicted ophthalmopathy at a median of roughly 6.9 months prior to onset. Most thyroid clonotypes with frequency above 0.001 were detected in blood.

Worth noting for this clonotype: Antigen: not known.

Trimming removed 0 bases at V and 6 bases at J, with 8 bases between. Germline V CDR1 and CDR2: DFQATT, SNEGSKA (reference sequence). The CDR3 is made up of 12 amino acids. It was RNA transcripts that yielded the amplified TCR beta CDR3 regions. Primed by the HTBI set, a first-round RT-PCR was run on the TCR CDR3. TCRdb re-called the multiplex PCR reads with MiXCR, one entry per CDR3 protein. The repertoire includes about 130,000 distinct CDR3 sequences, roughly 23% of them detected once, and 60% to 80% sits in the top ten. V is TRBV20-1 and J is TRBJ1-2; D might be TRBD1 (6 bases). The sample was blood. This receptor was identified in a woman in her forties or fifties with Graves' hyperthyroidism that later progressed to Graves' ophthalmopathy. The CDR3 nucleotides read TGCAGTGCTAGAGAGGGGGCGAATGGCTACACCTTC. As protein: CSAREGANGYTF.